Listed below are T cell receptor beta chains from one sample, sequenced in a study of blood T cell repertoires in COVID-19. Sequenced by immunoSEQ multiplex PCR; TCRdb stores in-frame clones only, minus some. The data hold approximately 290,000 clones, with about 86% observed a single time. Sequencing input: peripheral blood. The receptor set was obtained from a person aged 65 to 85 with COVID-19, enrolled during active disease. Each CDR3 is given with its conserved first and last residue. D genes are given only for firm matches. Only part of the rows carry a size: once, few, many, or a class if the clone is expanded.

D	size	V	J	DNA	CDR3
-	-	TRBV9	TRBJ2-7	TGTGCCAGCAGCGTAGGAGGGTGGGGCGAGCAGTACTTC	CASSVGGWGEQYF
-	-	TRBV12-3/TRBV12-4	TRBJ2-7	TGTGCCAGCAGTCGCAGGGGCGAGCAGTACTTC	CASSRRGEQYF
TRBD1	-	TRBV15	TRBJ1-4	TGTGCCACCAGCAGAACCAACCGGGACAGAGGTGAAAAACTGTTTTTT	CATSRTNRDRGEKLFF
-	few	TRBV30	TRBJ1-2	TGTGCCTGGGTTGGAGAAACTAACTATGGCTACACCTTC	CAWVGETNYGYTF
-	-	TRBV24-1	TRBJ2-7	TGTGCCACCAGTGATTGGGGGGACAGCCCTACGAAGCAGTACTTC	CATSDWGDSPTKQYF
-	once	TRBV18	TRBJ2-6	TGTGCCAGCTCACCCCTCCGCCAAGGGGCAGGGGCCAACGTCCTGACTTTC	CASSPLRQGAGANVLTF
-	-	TRBV5-1	TRBJ1-1	TGCGCCAGCAGCTTGGACGGCAGGGTGGGAGAAGCTTTCTTT	CASSLDGRVGEAFF
TRBD1	-	TRBV15	TRBJ1-2	TGTGCCACCAGAAAGGACAGGGAGGGCTATGGCTACACCTTC	CATRKDREGYGYTF
TRBD2	-	TRBV6-2/TRBV6-3	TRBJ2-1	TGTGCCAGCAGTGAGCTAGCGGGGGAGCTGGGTGAGCAGTTCTTC	CASSELAGELGEQFF
TRBD2	-	TRBV6-6	TRBJ2-1	TGTGCCAGCAGTTACCCGACTAGCGGGAGAGGTGAGCAGTTCTTC	CASSYPTSGRGEQFF
TRBD1	-	TRBV30	TRBJ2-2	TGTGCCTGGAGCCGGGACAGGGGCGGCGGGGAGCTGTTTTTT	CAWSRDRGGGELFF
TRBD2	-	TRBV7-7	TRBJ2-1	TGTGCCAGCAGCTTAGGGACTAGCGTAAATGAGCAGTTCTTC	CASSLGTSVNEQFF
-	-	TRBV19	TRBJ1-2	TGTGCCAGTAGTATAGTGACAGCTAACTATGGCTACACCTTC	CASSIVTANYGYTF
-	-	TRBV19	TRBJ1-5	TGTGCCAGTAGTATAGATCGGGTGGGAGGGGGCAATCAGCCCCAGCATTTT	CASSIDRVGGGNQPQHF
-	once	TRBV3-1/TRBV3-2	TRBJ1-2	TGTGCCAGCAGCCAACGGGGGTATGGCTACACCTTC	CASSQRGYGYTF